The T cell receptor (beta chain) under discussion was sequenced for a study of human T cells and chemical hapten exposure. The CDR3 has 16 amino acids. Looked up from germline, CDR1 is SGHDT and CDR2 is YYEEEE. V was trimmed by 2 bases and J by 0 bases, leaving 9 bases between them. Indicated time point: patch test 1, 2 weeks after DPC sensitization. Described treatment: therapeutic diphenylcyclopropenone sensitization with weekly scalp DPC. One entry per CDR3 protein, called by TCRdb with MiXCR from the RACE reads. The table lists around 75,000 distinct CDR3 sequences, approximately 12% of them singletons.

Source: whole blood, taken in connection with sensitization to the hapten diphenylcyclopropenone (DPC). This chain uses TRBV5-6 with TRBJ2-6, with D possibly TRBD1 on 5 matching bases. The sequence was obtained from a woman aged 55-70 years with alopecia areata. Some clones in this sample may be carry-over from other donors' samples. The CDR3: CASSLGVTSGANVLTF. As DNA, the CDR3 is TGTGCCAGCAGCTTAGGGGTCACCTCTGGGGCCAACGTCCTGACTTTC.